Listed below are T cell receptor beta chains from one sample, sequenced in a study of T cell clonotyping in hematopoietic cell transplantation. Some clones are missing from TCRdb's copy, which holds only in-frame ones; the method was immunoSEQ multiplex PCR. The table records 9,500 to 14,000 clones, approximately 92% of them present only once. Material: peripheral blood mononuclear cells, obtained before stem cell transplant. These receptors were taken from a woman aged 40 to 49 with acute myeloid leukemia. Some clones in this sample may be carry-over from other donors' samples. Both conserved end residues are trimmed from each CDR3. Each record gives: D gene, V gene, J gene, CDR3 protein. D genes are given only for firm matches.

NA	TRBV4-3	TRBJ1-1	ASSQDRGDTEAF
NA	TRBV5-1	TRBJ2-5	ASSSPRGSGETQY
NA	TRBV4-1	TRBJ2-7	ASSQGGTYEQY
NA	TRBV19	TRBJ1-5	ASSIGLAITGQPQH
TRBD1	TRBV5-4	TRBJ1-1	ASSRDSAFMNTEAF
NA	TRBV11-2	TRBJ2-5	ASSLDHQALNQETQY
TRBD1	TRBV2	TRBJ2-6	ASRRYGTGGANLSGANVLT
NA	TRBV7-9	TRBJ1-5	ASSQGFLRPQH
TRBD1	TRBV5-1	TRBJ2-1	ASSWGQGHNEQF
NA	TRBV10-2	TRBJ2-5	ASSGIERYQETQY
NA	TRBV5-1	TRBJ2-5	ASSSEWGETQY
NA	TRBV11-3	TRBJ2-2	ASSSRTGGPANTGELF
NA	TRBV20-1	TRBJ1-1	SASGNYEAF
TRBD1	TRBV5-1	TRBJ2-7	ASSLRGQTYEQY
NA	TRBV7-2	TRBJ2-2	ASSFRDANTGELF
NA	TRBV19	TRBJ1-5	ASSIWVDSNQPQH
NA	TRBV5-1	TRBJ1-2	ASSFEGRGGYT
NA	TRBV7-2	TRBJ2-7	ASSLRQAPYEQY
TRBD1	TRBV7-9	TRBJ2-3	ASSLGDRSTDTQY
NA	TRBV5-1	TRBJ2-1	ASSFGRTIEQF
NA	TRBV10-2	TRBJ2-2	ASSVRGLVTNTGELF